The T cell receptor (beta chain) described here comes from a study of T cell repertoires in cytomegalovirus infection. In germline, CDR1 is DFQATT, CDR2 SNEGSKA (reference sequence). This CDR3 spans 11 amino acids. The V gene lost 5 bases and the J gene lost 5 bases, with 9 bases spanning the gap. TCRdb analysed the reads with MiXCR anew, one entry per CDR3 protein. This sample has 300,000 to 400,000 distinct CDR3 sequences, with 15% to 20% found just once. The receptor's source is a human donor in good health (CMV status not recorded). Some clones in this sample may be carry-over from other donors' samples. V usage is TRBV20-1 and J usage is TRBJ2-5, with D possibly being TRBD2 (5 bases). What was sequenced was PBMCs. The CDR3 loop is CSAVPGETQYF. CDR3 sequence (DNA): TGCAGTGCTGTCCCGGGGGAGACCCAGTACTTC.